Listed below are T cell receptor beta chains from one sample, sequenced in a study of stem cell transplantation in POMP-related autoinflammatory disease. Sequencing used immunoSEQ multiplex PCR; TCRdb keeps in-frame clones, though not all of them. This sample has tens of thousands of clones, with just over 90% found just once. Sequenced material: CD4+ T cells from PBMCs, taken after stem cell transplantation. These receptors all come from a human patient with POMP-related autoinflammation and immune dysregulation (PRAID). The T cells may partly be graft donor cells. Each CDR3 is given with its conserved first and last residue. Each record gives: clone size, V gene, J gene, D gene, CDR3 protein, CDR3 DNA. A D gene is named only where the DNA matches it firmly. Clone size is not always given. Where it is, it says once, few, many or a class for expanded clones.

size: .
V: TRBV6-5
J: TRBJ1-1
D: TRBD1
CDR3: CASLQGARAFF
DNA: TGTGCCAGCCTCCAGGGGGCGCGGGCTTTCTTT

size: .
V: TRBV2
J: TRBJ1-5
D: TRBD1
CDR3: CASSNGRGLGNQPQHF
DNA: TGTGCCAGCTCGAACGGGAGGGGGCTGGGCAATCAGCCCCAGCATTTT

size: .
V: TRBV7-2
J: TRBJ2-1
D: TRBD2
CDR3: CASSWTSGYNEQFF
DNA: TGTGCCAGCAGCTGGACTAGCGGCTACAATGAGCAGTTCTTC

size: once
V: TRBV7-9
J: TRBJ1-4
D: .
CDR3: CASSLEGGVEKLFF
DNA: TGTGCCAGCAGCTTAGAGGGAGGGGTAGAAAAACTGTTTTTT

size: .
V: TRBV27
J: TRBJ1-1
D: TRBD1
CDR3: CASSPGTGGAVIGAFF
DNA: TGTGCCAGCAGTCCCGGGACAGGGGGCGCAGTCATAGGGGCTTTCTTT

size: .
V: TRBV30
J: TRBJ1-2
D: .
CDR3: CAWSPDSSNYGYTF
DNA: TGTGCCTGGAGTCCGGACAGCTCTAACTATGGCTACACCTTC

size: .
V: TRBV19
J: TRBJ1-5
D: .
CDR3: CASIGAAYSNQPQHF
DNA: TGTGCCAGTATAGGGGCAGCCTATAGCAATCAGCCCCAGCATTTT

size: .
V: TRBV6-5
J: TRBJ1-1
D: .
CDR3: CASSYTNTEAFF
DNA: TGTGCCAGCAGTTACACGAACACTGAAGCTTTCTTT

size: .
V: TRBV2
J: TRBJ1-6
D: .
CDR3: CASSELLQGNSPLHF
DNA: TGTGCCAGCAGTGAACTTCTTCAGGGAAATTCACCCCTCCACTTT

size: once
V: TRBV5-1
J: TRBJ2-5
D: TRBD1
CDR3: CASSSTGGPETQYF
DNA: TGCGCCAGCAGCTCCACAGGGGGCCCGGAGACCCAGTACTTC

size: .
V: TRBV6-5
J: TRBJ1-5
D: .
CDR3: CASSSLGNQPQHF
DNA: TGTGCCAGCAGTTCCCTCGGCAATCAGCCCCAGCATTTT

size: .
V: TRBV5-1
J: TRBJ2-7
D: TRBD1
CDR3: CASSPAPGQGAYEQYF
DNA: TGCGCCAGCAGTCCCGCCCCGGGACAGGGAGCCTACGAGCAGTACTTC

size: .
V: TRBV20-1
J: TRBJ2-7
D: .
CDR3: CSAKGRREQYF
DNA: TGCAGTGCGAAAGGAAGGCGGGAGCAGTACTTC

size: .
V: TRBV29-1
J: TRBJ2-7
D: TRBD1
CDR3: CSVHRGYEQYF
DNA: TGCAGCGTCCACAGGGGATACGAGCAGTACTTC

size: .
V: TRBV19
J: TRBJ2-7
D: .
CDR3: CATRFRGNLEAISYEQYF
DNA: TGTGCTACTCGCTTCCGTGGGAATCTGGAGGCGATTTCCTACGAGCAGTACTTC

size: .
V: TRBV7-2
J: TRBJ1-5
D: TRBD1
CDR3: CASSLGRQGPGNQPQHF
DNA: TGTGCCAGCAGCTTAGGAAGACAGGGACCCGGCAATCAGCCCCAGCATTTT

size: .
V: TRBV5-1
J: TRBJ2-7
D: .
CDR3: CASSPDYEAYEQYF
DNA: TGCGCCAGCAGCCCCGACTACGAAGCCTACGAGCAGTACTTC

size: once
V: TRBV2
J: TRBJ1-5
D: .
CDR3: CASSVGNTGQPQHF
DNA: TGTGCCAGCAGTGTCGGGAATACGGGTCAGCCCCAGCATTTT

size: .
V: TRBV7-2
J: TRBJ2-2
D: .
CDR3: CASSLSDTGELFF
DNA: TGTGCCAGCAGCTTGTCCGACACCGGGGAGCTGTTTTTT

size: .
V: TRBV27
J: TRBJ1-4
D: TRBD1
CDR3: CASSFYGTEGEKLFF
DNA: TGTGCCAGCAGTTTTTACGGGACAGAGGGAGAAAAACTGTTTTTT

size: .
V: TRBV6-1
J: TRBJ2-3
D: TRBD2
CDR3: CASSEAMTSGGYTDTQYF
DNA: TGTGCCAGCAGTGAAGCGATGACTAGCGGGGGATACACAGATACGCAGTATTTT

size: few
V: TRBV6-5
J: TRBJ2-7
D: .
CDR3: CASSYGDASYEQYF
DNA: TGTGCCAGCAGTTACGGGGACGCCTCCTACGAGCAGTACTTC

size: .
V: TRBV25-1
J: TRBJ2-3
D: TRBD1
CDR3: CASRDRAAGTDTQYF
DNA: TGTGCCAGCAGAGACAGGGCTGCAGGTACAGATACGCAGTATTTT

size: .
V: TRBV5-6
J: TRBJ1-6
D: .
CDR3: CASSSRDGNSPLHF
DNA: TGTGCCAGCAGTTCCAGGGATGGTAATTCACCCCTCCACTTT

size: .
V: TRBV7-2
J: TRBJ2-5
D: .
CDR3: CASSPRTTQETQYF
DNA: TGTGCCAGCAGCCCAAGGACTACTCAAGAGACCCAGTACTTC

size: .
V: TRBV28
J: TRBJ2-1
D: .
CDR3: CASRGVRGGGFPYNEQFF
DNA: TGTGCCAGCAGGGGGGTCCGGGGTGGCGGATTTCCCTACAATGAGCAGTTCTTC

size: few
V: TRBV5-5
J: TRBJ1-2
D: .
CDR3: CASSRRGNYGYTF
DNA: TGTGCCAGCAGCCGGAGGGGGAACTATGGCTACACCTTC

size: .
V: TRBV11-2
J: TRBJ1-5
D: TRBD1
CDR3: CASSLGDRGQPQHF
DNA: TGTGCCAGCAGCTTAGGGGACAGGGGTCAGCCCCAGCATTTT

size: .
V: TRBV7-2
J: TRBJ2-2
D: .
CDR3: CASSLDLGGTGELFF
DNA: TGTGCCAGCAGCTTAGACCTAGGAGGGACCGGGGAGCTGTTTTTT

size: .
V: TRBV11-2
J: TRBJ2-3
D: TRBD2
CDR3: CASSILAGGPDTQYF
DNA: TGTGCCAGCAGCATTCTAGCGGGAGGCCCAGATACGCAGTATTTT

size: .
V: TRBV5-6
J: TRBJ1-2
D: TRBD1
CDR3: CASSLALGQGNYGYTF
DNA: TGTGCCAGCAGCTTGGCCTTGGGACAGGGTAACTATGGCTACACCTTC